What follows describes a single TCR beta chain. What this receptor recognizes is not known. Base qualities are missing; no much larger clone stands one base away. These data come from a study of cytomegalovirus exposure and HLA in healthy donors listed by TCRdb under 2017. With regard to the full study: According to an earlier analysis of several hundred of the donors, about 179 million T cells yielded over 100 million unique TCR beta sequences and approximately 280 Gb of sequence data. The study aimed to test whether cataloging public T cell receptors could reveal signatures of past pathogen exposure. An early release covering about 600 HLA-typed donors comprised about 300 gigabases of sequencing data and some 79 million unique TCR sequences. A later genetic analysis took genome-wide SNP genotypes for about 55% of the 666 donors and used that subset as a discovery cohort. Of the roughly 400 genotyped donors, 81% fell in the genetic ancestry cluster associated with self-reported Caucasian donors. HLA typing included class I and class II loci at four-digit resolution. The study profiled the T cell repertoires of some 610 subjects by immunosequencing and related them to cytomegalovirus serostatus. The number of typed donors differed by locus: about 620-640 for A, B, C, DRB1 and DQB1; 522 for DQA1; some 610 for DPA1; and approximately 450 for DPB1. All discovery cohort repertoires had been generated using a single sequencing platform. Along with the approximately 700-subject first cohort, a separate validation cohort of over a hundred different subjects was used. Among 398 genotyped donors of the cohort, an average of approximately 240,000 unique TCR beta nucleotide sequences were sequenced per donor, 15% to 20% of them non-productive. Roughly 5 DR-DQ haplotypes were treated as single units for association and clustering because of strong linkage in the cohort. Rather than drawing on any new phenotypic data, the later analysis identified candidate immune exposures from TCR beta sequences and the way those sequences occurred across donors. To predict cytomegalovirus infection status, the study combined high-throughput TCR immunosequencing, statistical association of individual TCRs with disease status, and machine learning. To decide whether each TCR beta V gene segment behaved as functional or pseudogenic, an earlier analysis of some 570 of the donors relied on high-throughput TCR beta sequencing. Donor age, sex, ethnicity and CMV serostatus were compiled alongside the repertoire data. In a later analysis, previously published TCR beta repertoires from several hundred donors were re-analyzed and high-resolution HLA genotyping was added so that TCR occurrence patterns could be studied. What the study reported, not specific to this receptor: Correlated functional status among segregating V segments might reflect linkage disequilibrium, but an unknown experimental factor could not be ruled out. According to a later analysis, parvovirus B19, influenza, CMV and Epstein-Barr virus appeared linked to several top co-occurrence clusters. Because counts were too low, approximately 18 rarely observed V segments, including chromosome 9 orphons, were excluded from the earlier analysis of a few hundred of the donors. A group of highly shared sequence variants was considered likely to be a technical artifact of the sequencing pipeline. According to a later analysis, TCR association rates differed among HLA loci, with DRB1 alleles showing the most associated TCRs and HLA-C alleles showing the fewest. Because HLA typing was missing for some donors at each locus, association tests included only the typed subset. A further reported finding was that TCR beta sequences accurately predicted the HLA-A and HLA-B alleles for most subjects in the first cohort. Only TCR beta chains were sequenced in this cohort, and the absence of alpha or paired-chain data limited detectable features. According to the authors, the approach could potentially be generalized to other disease states and immunological phenotypes. In a later genetic analysis, fewer N-insertions in productive TCRs were reported among donors in an Asian-associated ancestry cluster than the approximately 670-donor mean. The study gave a list of around 170 TCR beta chains associated with cytomegalovirus. V-gene and J-gene trimming of TCR beta chains was associated with a missense DCLRE1C variant in a later genetic analysis, and the association was replicated in an independent cohort. Because the 87-base-pair reads could not distinguish some IMGT-functional V segments, including TRBV6-2 and TRBV6-3, those segments were excluded. A later analysis found that most CMV-associated TCR beta chains appeared HLA-restricted, with HLA associations seemingly driven largely by CMV exposure. Roughly uniform sequencing depth across donors was assumed in presence/absence analyses, although this assumption may not hold. The classifier was reported to diagnose cytomegalovirus status with high specificity and sensitivity in both the original and validation cohorts. In vitro tests confirmed that three of the cytomegalovirus-associated TCR beta chains recognize cytomegalovirus antigens. For the cohort, immune exposure information was limited to CMV serostatus. A later analysis found that HLA-associated TCR beta chains were more clonally expanded and had lower generation probabilities than equally common non-associated chains. An earlier analysis of 587 of the donors showed that most TCR beta V segments appeared in productive rearrangements either about 87% or about 30% of the time, which broadly matched IMGT annotations. Assigning TCR associations to individual alleles was difficult when HLA alleles, especially DR and DQ, strongly co-occurred. Across donors, most TCR sequences were observed very rarely, whereas some public TCRs were present in many individuals. At a false discovery rate of 0.05, a later analysis linked approximately 18,000 TCR beta sequences to specific HLA alleles.

The library came from the immunoSEQ multiplex PCR assay. For the multiplex PCR, a mixture combining 60 forward primers for TCR Vbeta segments and 13 reverse primers for TCR Jbeta segments was used. A multiplex PCR assay on genomic DNA amplified the CDR3 region of rearranged TCR beta genes. The Illumina HiSeq System was used to sequence the amplified TCR beta libraries as 87-base-pair reads. On the authors' methods: Across the 600 to 700 repertoires, a later analysis counted some 81 million unique TCR beta chains, around 11 million of which were shared by at least two donors. To remove PCR and sequencing errors, raw reads were error-corrected and collapsed into unique sequences using a nearest-neighbor algorithm that merged closely related sequences. CDR3 sequences were aligned to IMGT reference sequences to assign V, D and J gene segments. For a sequence to be retained, at least a six-nucleotide match to both a V gene segment and a J gene segment was required. A rearrangement was called productive if the CDR3 had no stop codons and remained in frame with V and J, and every other rearrangement was called non-productive. Following IMGT convention, CDR3 was defined as the stretch from the second conserved V-encoded cysteine up to the conserved J-encoded phenylalanine. The earlier analysis of approximately 500 of the donors excluded sequences that lacked an unambiguous match to a single V gene segment. An earlier analysis of a few hundred of the donors classified V segments as functional when productive rearrangements were above 56.7% and as segregating when the standard deviation between donors was above 5%. A statistical classification framework was built to diagnose cytomegalovirus status from the catalog of TCR beta chain sequences. V and J gene assignment, in a later analysis, came from comparing TCR nucleotide sequences with IMGT/GENE-DB human TR gene sequences. The TCRdist pipeline was used in a later analysis to assign CDR3 sequences and most-parsimonious VDJ recombination scenarios. In a later analysis, every TCR beta chain was defined by the combination of its CDR3 amino acid sequence and its V-gene family, and reads without a unique V-gene family were dropped. To address suspected cross-contamination and a sequencing artifact, a later analysis removed 550 to 750 highly shared, low-generation-probability nucleotide sequences. In a later analysis, a clonal expansion index for each public chain was calculated from normalized within-repertoire ranks of inferred template counts. A later analysis computed generation probabilities with a VDJ recombination model fitted to out-of-frame rearrangements, and checked the results against IGoR. In a later analysis, hypergeometric tests were used to score TCR-TCR, TCR-HLA and TCR-CMV co-occurrence, with a repertoire-size bias correction applied to TCR pairs. A later analysis estimated false discovery rates by permuting HLA or CMV assignments 20 times. In a later analysis, co-occurring TCRs were grouped using DBSCAN, and TCRdist sequence similarity was added for clustering within HLA-allele-positive subsets. Repertoires with fewer than 30,000 or more than 120,000 public chains, plus five repertoires with anomalous nucleotide sharing, were excluded from co-occurrence clustering. TCRdb took over this immuneACCESS table, retaining in-frame rearrangements with V and J assigned. Such tables are incomplete; in checked studies, under half of the missing clones stem from an unresolved V gene, and the remainder is unexplained. The V and J calls and clone size come from that table; D and trimming were worked out from the DNA. The sample records nearly 200,000 clones, 75% to 85% of which are singletons. The top ten constitute approximately 0.4% of the sample.

From the cysteine through the phenylalanine, the CDR3 covers 15 amino acids. The sequence is cut down to CDR3 DNA, 45 bases in frame from base 1. The germline V gene specifies SGDLS as CDR1 and YYNGEE as CDR2. From V the trimming removes 4 bases and from J it removes 1 base, while the gene matches leave 8 bases of the junction unaccounted for. The cohort consisted of approximately 670 healthy bone marrow donors. All cohort members were sampled while nominally healthy, although unrecorded immune exposures were likely present. The donor tested CMV seropositive, placing the donor among the 310 or so seropositive members of the cohort. Each donor provided a peripheral blood sample, and peripheral blood mononuclear cells were used for TCR beta sequencing. The Qiagen DNeasy Blood Extraction Kit was used to extract genomic DNA from the blood cell samples.

The V gene is TRBV9 and the J gene is TRBJ2-7, and 7 bases in between align with TRBD2. This TCR was sampled from a male donor in good health and CMV-seropositive. What was sequenced was PBMCs. The DNA is TGTGCCAGCAGCCCCCTGGGGGGGGGATCCTACGAGCAGTACTTC. This yields the protein CASSPLGGGSYEQYF. Full variable domain (CDR3 extended with the reference TRBV9 and TRBJ2-7 proteins): DSGVTQTPKHLITATGQRVTLRCSPRSGDLSVYWYQQSLDQGLQFLIQYYNGEERAKGNILERFSAQQFPDLHSELNLSSLELGDSALYFCASSPLGGGSYEQYFGPGTRLTVT.